These 20 T cell receptor beta chains came from one sample sequenced in a study of blood T cell repertoires in COVID-19 (dated by TCRdb to the early 2020s). The method was the immunoSEQ multiplex PCR assay. Not all clones reach the TCRdb copy of this immuneACCESS table, which keeps in-frame sequences only. Checked studies attribute under half of the gap to unresolved V genes and leave the rest unexplained. Across this sample there are tens of thousands of clones, with just over 90% seen only once. In total, the top ten clones hold around 5% of the sample. Sequenced: peripheral blood. These receptors originate from a human donor in a cohort sampled during active COVID-19.

The gene calls are TRBV15 and TRBJ2-5; 8 positions agree with TRBD2. CDR1 is LNHNV and CDR2 is YYDKDF in the germline V gene (reference sequence). The ends lost 9 bases at V and 9 bases at J; junction bases unmatched: 15. The CDR3 is made up of 14 amino acids. The CDR3 reads CATSEQGSGGAQYF. The CDR3 DNA reads TGTGCCACTTCTGAACAAGGGTCCGGGGGGGCCCAGTACTTC.

The V call is TRBV9, the J call TRBJ2-3, with TRBD2 matching 9 bases. Trimming cost V 4 bases and J 4 bases; bases outside gene matches: 19. The CDR3 loop spans 19 amino acids. Germline assignment: CDR1 SGDLS and CDR2 YYNGEE. The CDR3 loop is CASSLHEVASGEGADTQYF. The CDR3, as DNA: TGTGCCAGCAGCCTCCACGAGGTGGCTAGCGGGGAGGGGGCAGATACGCAGTATTTT.

V gene TRBV19 combines with J gene TRBJ2-5; 7 bases fit TRBD1. Germline assignment: CDR1 LNHDA and CDR2 SQIVND (reference sequence). This CDR3 is built from 15 residues. V lost 1 base and J lost 2; bases outside the gene matches: 4. The CDR3 DNA follows: TGTGCCAGTAGTATAGGGCTGACAGGGCAAGAGACCCAGTACTTC. Protein: CASSIGLTGQETQYF.

The CDR3 DNA reads TGTGCCTGGAGTATCCAGGGCGGCAATCAGCCCCAGCATTTT. Its protein is CAWSIQGGNQPQHF. J is TRBJ1-5 and V is TRBV30; D is perhaps TRBD1 (5 bases). There are 14 residues in the CDR3. Looked up from germline, CDR1 is GTSNPN and CDR2 is SVGIG (reference sequence). Between the trimmed V and J ends, which lost 2 bases and 2 bases, there was a span of 10 bases.

This clone was picked up one time. The rearrangement joins TRBV5-8 to TRBJ1-5, with 7 bases aligning to TRBD1. The CDR3 length is 15 residues. Per the germline V gene, CDR1 is SGHTS and CDR2 is YDEGEE. Trimming cost V 3 bases and J 0 bases; bases outside gene matches: 3. The CDR3 protein is CASSSGQVSNQPQHF. The CDR3 DNA follows: TGTGCCAGCAGCTCCGGACAGGTTAGCAATCAGCCCCAGCATTTT. The complete variable domain, with remaining parts taken from reference TRBV5-8 and TRBJ1-5, reads EAGVTQSPTHLIKTRGQQATLRCSPISGHTSVYWYQQALGLGLQFLLWYDEGEERNRGNFPPRFSGRQFPNYSSELNVNALELEDSALYLCASSSGQVSNQPQHFGDGTRLSIL.

This chain joins TRBV18 and TRBJ1-5, with 10 bases matching TRBD1. CDR1 and CDR2 (germline): KGHSH, LQKENI. The J segment lost 5 bases and the V segment lost 5 bases, leaving 6 bases of the junction unmatched. The CDR3 consists of 15 residues. The CDR3 loop is CASSSQGQGYQPQHF. CDR3 nucleotide sequence: TGTGCCAGCTCATCCCAGGGACAGGGGTATCAGCCCCAGCATTTT.

This chain uses TRBV7-3 with TRBJ2-1; the D gene is possibly TRBD1 (6 bases). CDR3 size: 15 residues. Deletions cut 5 bases from V and 5 bases from J, with 16 bases between. Per germline, CDR1 SGHTA and CDR2 FQGTGA. The CDR3 bases are TGTGCCAGCAGCCCCAACCATCAGGGGAACAATGAGCAGTTCTTC. Translating it yields CASSPNHQGNNEQFF. The variable domain in full, with the rest retrieved from reference TRBV7-3 and TRBJ2-1, is GAGVSQTPSNKVTEKGKYVELRCDPISGHTALYWYRQSLGQGPEFLIYFQGTGAADDSGLPNDRFFAVRPEGSVSTLKIQRTERGDSAVYLCASSPNHQGNNEQFFGPGTRLTVL.

This sequence joins TRBV6-2 or TRBV6-3 and TRBJ2-1; 12 bases line up with TRBD2. V lost 0 bases, J lost 4 bases, and 13 bases stayed unmatched. CDR1 is MNHEY, CDR2 SVGEGT, per germline. The CDR3 covers 20 residues. CDR3 loop: CASSYSVATSGSGIYNEQFF. CDR3 DNA: TGTGCCAGCAGTTACTCGGTGGCGACTAGCGGGAGTGGGATTTACAATGAGCAGTTCTTC.

The rearrangement uses TRBV24-1 and TRBJ2-1; 7 nucleotides align to TRBD1. The CDR3 is 15 residues long. The germline CDR1 and CDR2 sequences are KGHDR and SFDVKD. The J segment lost 4 bases and the V segment lost 9 bases, leaving 11 bases of the junction unmatched. The CDR3 sequence is CATGRTGDQYNEQFF. The CDR3 DNA is TGTGCCACCGGGCGAACAGGGGATCAGTACAATGAGCAGTTCTTC.

In this sample, this clone turned up once. This chain joins TRBV3-1 (or the pseudogene TRBV3-2) and TRBJ2-1, with 11 bases that match TRBD2. After removal of 0 bases from V and 4 bases from J, the junction contained 5 bases not matched to a gene. This CDR3 is 17 amino acids long. Germline CDR1 and CDR2: LGHDT and YNNKEL (reference sequence). CDR3 sequence (DNA): TGTGCCAGCAGCCAAGAGGCACTAGCGGGGGTATACAATGAGCAGTTCTTC. The encoded protein is CASSQEALAGVYNEQFF.

This chain connects TRBV28 to TRBJ2-2; TRBD2 aligns across 11 bases. The CDR3 consists of 18 residues. V lost 3 bases to trimming and J lost 2 bases; unmatched junction nucleotides: 8. Germline lookup yields CDR1 MDHEN and CDR2 SYDVKM. CDR3 protein: CASSLTPGTSGNTGELFF. The DNA of the CDR3 is TGTGCCAGCAGTTTGACTCCCGGGACTAGCGGTAACACCGGGGAGCTGTTTTTT. Full variable domain (rest looked up from reference TRBV28 and TRBJ2-2): DVKVTQSSRYLVKRTGEKVFLECVQDMDHENMFWYRQDPGLGLRLIYFSYDVKMKEKGDIPEGYSVSREKKERFSLILESASTNQTSMYLCASSLTPGTSGNTGELFFGEGSRLTVL.

The chain employs TRBV5-1 and TRBJ1-2; maybe TRBD1 (6 bases). The germline V gene encodes CDR1 SGHRS and CDR2 YFSETQ. The V end lost 0 bases, the J end lost 2 bases, and 11 bases lay between the germline ends. This CDR3 is 15 amino acids long. CDR3 DNA: TGCGCCAGCAGCTTGGACCCAGGGGCAAACTATGGCTACACCTTC. It codes for CASSLDPGANYGYTF.

This rearrangement joins TRBV10-3 to TRBJ2-3; D remains unclear. V lost 6 bases, J lost 5 bases, and 15 bases lay in between. The germline gives CDR1 ENHRY, CDR2 SYGVKD. The CDR3 extends over 14 amino acids. The DNA of the CDR3 is TGTGCCATCAGGGCACCAGATCCAATAGATACGCAGTATTTT. It translates to CAIRAPDPIDTQYF.

The chain links TRBV2 to TRBJ2-3, with 7 bases that match TRBD2. V gave up 6 bases and J gave up 2 bases; unmatched junction bases: 11. The germline V gene has CDR1 SNHLY and CDR2 FYNNEI. The CDR3 has 16 residues. DNA for the CDR3: TGTGCCAGCAGCAGTTGGGGGGGGACTAACACAGATACGCAGTATTTT. Residues: CASSSWGGTNTDTQYF. The full variable domain, in which reference TRBV2 and TRBJ2-3 provide the parts outside the CDR3, is EPEVTQTPSHQVTQMGQEVILRCVPISNHLYFYWYRQILGQKVEFLVSFYNNEISEKSEIFDDQFSVERPDGSNFTLKIRSTKLEDSAMYFCASSSWGGTNTDTQYFGPGTRLTVL.

The J gene is TRBJ2-3, the V gene TRBV6-1; TRBD2 matches 7 bases. CDR1 MNHNS and CDR2 SASEGT come from the germline V gene. With 3 bases clipped from V and 1 base from J, the junction kept 7 bases outside the gene matches. CDR3 size: 16 residues. CDR3 residues: CASSDGYTSGTDTQYF. Written as DNA, the CDR3 is TGTGCCAGCAGTGATGGGTATACTAGCGGCACAGATACGCAGTATTTT.

V gene TRBV5-3 combines with J gene TRBJ2-1, with 13 bases aligning to TRBD2. TRBV5-3 is filed as an ORF, its function uncertain. The CDR3 has 16 residues. The V gene end was trimmed by 3 bases and the J gene end by 4 bases; junction bases not matched to a gene: 4. CDR3 loop: CARSSKTSGGYNEQFF. The CDR3 nucleotides are TGTGCCAGAAGCTCGAAGACTAGCGGGGGGTACAATGAGCAGTTCTTC.

The chain carries TRBV11-3 and TRBJ2-1; 11 bases match TRBD2. CDR3 length equals 15 residues. Per the germline V gene, CDR1 is SGHNT and CDR2 is YENEEA. V trimming: 4 bases; J trimming: 7 bases; junction bases outside the gene matches: 6. The CDR3 reads CASSSGTSGWNEQFF. The CDR3 DNA reads as TGTGCCAGCAGCTCGGGGACTAGCGGATGGAATGAGCAGTTCTTC.

Written as DNA, the CDR3 is TGTGCCAGCTCACTCCAAACTCAACGGGGGCCCCAGCATTTT. It is translated as CASSLQTQRGPQHF. The rearrangement uses TRBV18 and TRBJ1-5; no definite D call. With 4 bases removed from V and 9 bases from J, the gap between germline ends came to 16 bases. Germline V gene sequence: CDR1 KGHSH, CDR2 LQKENI. The CDR3 is made up of 14 amino acids.

This clone occurred once. This chain joins TRBV27 and TRBJ1-1; no clear D gene. CDR1 is MNHEY and CDR2 is SMNVEV in the germline V gene (reference sequence). The CDR3 sequence is 14 residues long. The germline V and J ends were trimmed by 4 bases and 0 bases, with 9 bases remaining between them. As DNA, the CDR3 is TGTGCCAGCAGTTCTCCGCACATGAACACTGAAGCTTTCTTT. Translated, it gives CASSSPHMNTEAFF.

J is TRBJ1-2 and V is TRBV24-1, with D perhaps matching TRBD1 (6 bases). This CDR3 region has 15 residues. Germline-derived CDR1 and CDR2 are KGHDR and SFDVKD. Trimming removed 2 bases at V and 2 bases at J, with 11 bases between. The DNA of the CDR3 is TGTGCCACCAGTGATTCGGGACACCTGAACTATGGCTACACCTTC. Its protein is CATSDSGHLNYGYTF.